This TCR beta chain emerged from a study of Graves' ophthalmopathy and Graves' hyperthyroidism (dated by TCRdb to 2016 to 2019). A note on the overall study: Peripheral blood was collected before any treatment was given, at the time of initial diagnosis. The study used TCR beta repertoire signatures to distinguish Graves' ophthalmopathy from Graves' hyperthyroidism and to predict progression to ophthalmopathy. In total, under 150 blood samples were TCR-sequenced: some 40 ophthalmopathy, under 80 hyperthyroidism and some 17 hyperthyroidism-to-ophthalmopathy patients. To explore V-J signatures that separate ophthalmopathy from hyperthyroidism, a discovery set of about 98 patients was enrolled, consisting of about 45 with ophthalmopathy and roughly 60 with stable hyperthyroidism. An independent validation cohort was composed of about 20 hyperthyroidism patients and around 16 patients who later progressed from hyperthyroidism to ophthalmopathy. In five to seven hyperthyroidism patients, the T-cell repertoire of thyroid tissue was compared with the T-cell repertoire of blood. Once sampling was done, hyperthyroidism patients were given methimazole at a starting dose of 30 mg daily, while ophthalmopathy patients were given high-dose intravenous methylprednisolone. The roughly 91 discovery patients were randomly divided into training and test sets at a 7:3 ratio.

This clonotype came up many times. It has no known antigen specificity. No per-base quality is available; no much larger clone lies one base away. The CDR3 contains 13 residues, cysteine and phenylalanine counted. Only the CDR3 part of the read is kept: 39 bases, read in frame from the first base. After removal of 3 bases from V and 6 bases from J, the junction retains 6 bases not matched to a gene. CDR1 and CDR2 were assigned from the germline V gene (reference sequence) as DFQATT and SNEGSKA. What the authors observed across the whole study: In validation, the model predicted ophthalmopathy progression with about 64% sensitivity and approximately 78% specificity; approximately 12 predicted patients were CT-confirmed with GO in a median of approximately 6.5 months. Among expanded thyroid clonotypes with frequency above 0.001, most also showed up in blood, which suggests that blood repertoires may reflect the thyroid immune response. Ophthalmopathy was separated from stable hyperthyroidism by the 13-signature model with roughly 87% sensitivity and around 81% specificity in cross-validation and with 80%/75% in the test set. Sample size was not statistically predetermined, and group allocation was not concealed from the investigators.

Hyperthyroidism was defined as stable when no progression to ophthalmopathy occurred within 18 months of follow-up. The hyperthyroidism patients were 18 to 65 years old and newly diagnosed, with a disease duration of less than 2 months. Patients were excluded if they had other autoimmune diseases, uncontrolled infections, pregnancy or lactation. Diagnosis relied on clinical symptoms, serum thyroxine, TRAb, thyroid ultrasound and orbital computed tomography. PBMCs were isolated from around 10 ml of fresh peripheral blood by Ficoll-Paque density gradient centrifugation. Total RNA was extracted using Trizol reagent, and RNA quality was checked on an Agilent 2100 Bioanalyzer. TCR beta CDR3 regions were amplified from RNA transcripts for repertoire sequencing. The first round was an RT-PCR using HTBI primers with the Qiagen OneStep RT-PCR kit, and this first round was followed by a second-round multiplex PCR, then size selection and purification. Libraries were sequenced paired-end with 100 bp reads on an Illumina HiSeq2000. In the paper's pipeline: SOAPnuke was used for read processing, and reads with adapters, uncalled bases, a mean Phred below 15, or no exact constant-primer or identifier match were discarded. COPE v1.2.5 was used to merge high-quality paired reads. Each unique nucleotide sequence was treated as a clonotype, and MiTCR v1.1 was used to align the clonotypes to the IMGT TRB V, D and J references. Analysis was restricted to V-J combinations with a frequency above 0.0001, which covered roughly 99% of repertoires. A TCR clonal expansion and chaos score per V-J combination was defined as the ratio of F50 clonal expansion to chaos observed in the TCRdist matrix. Welch's t-statistics and random forest were used to reduce the features to about a dozen V-J combinations, which were then used as input to a naive Bayes classifier. The Morisita-Horn index was used to measure how similar the thyroid and blood repertoires were. The public reads were reprocessed in TCRdb via fastp at Q25 and MiXCR, keeping in-frame beta chains. When rows share a CDR3 protein, they turn into one entry using the most common DNA and genes. The V and J calls reflect TCRdb's pipeline rather than the authors' work. The sample includes hundreds of thousands of distinct CDR3 sequences, with roughly 21% observed a single time. The ten biggest clones cover approximately 3.2% of the sample.

Source material: peripheral blood. This receptor was identified in a woman between 18 and 30 years old with stable Graves' hyperthyroidism. Donor details come from another sample of the same person, matched by shared clones. The chain joins TRBV20-1 to TRBJ2-7; TRBD1 lines up with 9 middle nucleotides. The encoded CDR3 is CSASATGGSEQYF. The base sequence is TGCAGTGCTAGTGCCACAGGGGGCTCCGAGCAGTACTTC.